The present T cell receptor beta chain was sequenced within a study of cytomegalovirus exposure and HLA in healthy donors (dated by TCRdb to about 2017). Regarding the research as a whole: An earlier analysis of roughly 570 of the donors reported over 250 Gb of sequence data and 95 million to 140 million unique TCR beta sequences obtained from 180 million or so T cells. An early release covering roughly 640 HLA-typed donors comprised about 300 gigabases of sequencing data and tens of millions of unique TCR sequences. Several DR-DQ haplotypes were handled as single units for association and clustering, since linkage in the cohort was strong. A later analysis re-analyzed previously published TCR beta repertoires from 500 to 700 donors and added high-resolution HLA genotyping to study TCR occurrence patterns. A later genetic analysis took genome-wide SNP genotypes for 398 of the 666 donors and used that subset as a discovery cohort. The study used immunosequencing to profile the T cell repertoires of 666 subjects and linked those repertoires to cytomegalovirus serostatus. In addition to the first cohort of roughly 670 subjects, a separate validation cohort of under 150 different subjects was used. Rather than drawing on any new phenotypic data, the later analysis identified candidate immune exposures from TCR beta sequences and the way those sequences occurred across donors. Class I and class II HLA loci were covered by the typing at four-digit resolution. Donor age, sex, ethnicity and CMV serostatus were compiled together with the repertoire data. High-throughput TCR immunosequencing, statistical association of individual TCRs with disease status, and machine learning were combined to predict cytomegalovirus infection status. The study aimed to test whether signatures of past pathogen exposure could be identified by cataloging public T cell receptors. The number of donors typed differed by locus, with roughly 620-640 for A, B, C, DRB1 and DQB1, around 500 for DQA1, approximately 570 for DPA1, and some 470 for DPB1. All discovery cohort repertoires had been generated on a single sequencing platform. An earlier analysis of 587 of the donors used high-throughput TCR beta sequencing to judge whether each TCR beta V gene segment behaved as functional or pseudogenic. Of the roughly 400 genotyped donors, roughly 80% were placed in the genetic ancestry cluster associated with self-reported Caucasian donors. Among about 370 genotyped donors of the cohort, an average of approximately 200,000 unique TCR beta nucleotide sequences was sequenced per donor, of which about 19% were non-productive.

Trimming leaves V shorter by 9 bases and J shorter by 0 bases, with the junction holding 6 bases beyond the gene matches. Reading from cysteine to phenylalanine, the CDR3 counts 13 amino acids. Only CDR3 DNA is held: 39 bases, read in frame from base 1. Taken from the germline V gene (reference sequence), the CDR1 and CDR2 loops are SGHNT and YYREEE. Results and caveats for the whole study, not just this receptor: Three of the identified cytomegalovirus-associated TCR beta chains were confirmed in vitro to be specific for cytomegalovirus antigens. A later analysis found that TCR association rates varied across HLA loci, with DRB1 alleles showing the most associated TCRs and HLA-C alleles the fewest. Some 15 rarely observed V segments, including chromosome 9 orphons, were excluded from the earlier analysis of about 610 of the donors because counts were too low. According to a later genetic analysis, donors in an Asian-associated ancestry cluster had fewer N-insertions in productive TCRs than the approximately 610-donor mean. A cluster of highly shared sequence variants was judged likely to be a technical artifact of the sequencing pipeline. When HLA alleles, especially DR and DQ, strongly co-occurred, TCR associations were difficult to assign to individual alleles. Because HLA typing was missing for some donors at each locus, association tests included only the typed subset. In both the original and validation cohorts, the classifier was reported to diagnose cytomegalovirus status with high specificity and sensitivity. Roughly uniform sequencing depth across donors was assumed in presence/absence analyses, although this assumption may not hold. The authors suggested that the approach could potentially be generalized to other disease states and immunological phenotypes. While some public TCRs were present in many individuals, most TCR sequences turned up only very rarely across donors. The cohort was sequenced for TCR beta chains only, and without alpha or paired-chain data the features that could be detected were limited. Some IMGT-functional V segments, including TRBV6-2 and TRBV6-3, could not be told apart with the 87-base-pair reads, so those segments were excluded. A later genetic analysis associated a missense DCLRE1C variant with V-gene and J-gene trimming of TCR beta chains, and an independent cohort replicated the association. A further reported finding was that TCR beta sequences accurately predicted the HLA-A and HLA-B alleles for most subjects in the first cohort. At a false discovery rate of 0.05, a later analysis linked 16,000 or so TCR beta sequences to specific HLA alleles. In an earlier analysis of some 500 of the donors, most TCR beta V segments appeared in productive rearrangements about 90% or about 30% of the time, broadly matching IMGT annotations. A later analysis reported that several top co-occurrence clusters appeared linked to parvovirus B19, influenza, CMV and Epstein-Barr virus. Immune exposure information for the cohort was limited to CMV serostatus. The study gave a list of roughly 150 TCR beta chains associated with cytomegalovirus. Compared with equally common non-associated chains, HLA-associated TCR beta chains in a later analysis were more clonally expanded and had lower generation probabilities. Most CMV-associated TCR beta chains appeared to be HLA-restricted in a later analysis, and the HLA associations seemed to be driven largely by CMV exposure. Linkage disequilibrium might explain the correlated functional status among segregating V segments, but an unknown experimental factor could not be ruled out.

About this clone: This receptor's antigen is unknown. Base qualities were left out, and no much larger clone turns up one base away.

The cohort consisted of more than 650 healthy bone marrow donors. All cohort members were sampled while nominally healthy, although unrecorded immune exposures were likely present. The donor tested CMV seropositive, placing the donor among the approximately 290 seropositive members of the cohort. Each donor provided a peripheral blood sample, and peripheral blood mononuclear cells were used for TCR beta sequencing. Genomic DNA extraction from the blood cell samples was performed with the Qiagen DNeasy Blood Extraction Kit. The method behind the library was the immunoSEQ multiplex PCR assay. The multiplex PCR relied on a mix of 60 forward primers for TCR Vbeta segments and 13 reverse primers for TCR Jbeta segments. A multiplex PCR assay on genomic DNA amplified the CDR3 region of rearranged TCR beta genes. The amplified TCR beta libraries were sequenced on the Illumina HiSeq System as 87-base-pair reads. The original methods were these. A later analysis counted tens of millions of unique TCR beta chains across the 670 or so repertoires, and 10 million to 12 million of these chains were shared by at least two donors. Raw reads were error-corrected and collapsed into unique sequences by a nearest-neighbor algorithm in which closely related sequences were merged to remove PCR and sequencing errors. CDR3 sequences were aligned to IMGT reference sequences to assign V, D and J gene segments. For a sequence to be retained, at least a six-nucleotide match to both a V gene segment and a J gene segment was required. Rearrangements were called productive when the CDR3 lacked stop codons and stayed in frame with V and J; all others were non-productive. Following IMGT convention, CDR3 was defined as the stretch from the second conserved V-encoded cysteine up to the conserved J-encoded phenylalanine. The earlier analysis of 550 to 650 of the donors excluded any sequence lacking an unambiguous match to a single V gene segment. In an earlier analysis of several hundred of the donors, V segments were called functional above 56.7% productive rearrangements and were called segregating when the between-donor standard deviation exceeded 5%. To diagnose cytomegalovirus status from the catalog of TCR beta chain sequences, a statistical classification framework was built. In a later analysis, V and J genes were assigned by comparing TCR nucleotide sequences against IMGT/GENE-DB human TR gene sequences. The TCRdist pipeline was used in a later analysis to assign CDR3 sequences and most-parsimonious VDJ recombination scenarios. In a later analysis, each TCR beta chain was defined by its CDR3 amino acid sequence together with its V-gene family, and reads lacking a unique V-gene family were excluded. To address suspected cross-contamination and a sequencing artifact, a later analysis removed 450 to 700 highly shared, low-generation-probability nucleotide sequences. In a later analysis, a clonal expansion index was calculated for each public chain from normalized within-repertoire ranks of inferred template counts. A later analysis computed generation probabilities with a VDJ recombination model fitted to out-of-frame rearrangements, and checked the results against IGoR. In a later analysis, hypergeometric tests were used to score TCR-TCR, TCR-HLA and TCR-CMV co-occurrence, with a repertoire-size bias correction applied to TCR pairs. False discovery rates were estimated in a later analysis by permuting HLA or CMV assignments 20 times. A later analysis grouped co-occurring TCRs with DBSCAN, adding TCRdist sequence similarity when clustering within HLA-allele-positive subsets. Repertoires with fewer than 30,000 or more than 120,000 public chains, plus five repertoires with anomalous nucleotide sharing, were excluded from co-occurrence clustering. TCRdb holds this immuneACCESS table with in-frame rearrangements only. Some clones are missing; in checked studies, unresolved V genes explain under half, and the rest has no known cause. From that table come the V and J calls and clone size; the DNA was used to work out D and trimming. Present in this sample are tens of thousands of clones, approximately 89% of which were seen just once. The ten largest clones represent roughly 8.3% of the sample.

This TCR derives from a man aged 25 to 45 in good health and CMV-seropositive. The rearrangement combines TRBV5-4 with TRBJ2-7; TRBD1 aligns with 7 central bases. The sample taken for sequencing was PBMCs. The DNA is as follows: TGTGCCACCAACAAGGGGGCCTCCTACGAGCAGTACTTC. Translated, this gives CATNKGASYEQYF.